These 30 T cell receptor beta chains were all obtained from the same sample, sequenced in a study of cytomegalovirus exposure and HLA in healthy donors (dated by TCRdb to the late 2010s). The library was built by means of the immunoSEQ multiplex PCR assay. For the multiplex PCR, a mixture combining 60 forward primers for TCR Vbeta segments and 13 reverse primers for TCR Jbeta segments was used. In its TCRdb copy, this immuneACCESS table keeps in-frame sequences only and misses some clones. Where compared with another copy, unresolved V genes explain less than half of these, and the others have no known cause. Here the sample has 190,000 or so clones; more than 80% occur a single time. 0.65% of the sample belongs to the ten largest clones. The sequenced material came from PBMCs. The source of these receptors is a boy younger than 18 in good health and CMV-seronegative.

In its sample, this clone was seen a few times. This chain joins TRBV30 and TRBJ1-6; no definite D call. Germline V gene data show CDR1 as GTSNPN and CDR2 as SVGIG (reference sequence). V was trimmed by 7 bases and J by 10 bases, leaving 17 bases between them. CDR3 length equals 13 residues. CDR3 nucleotide sequence: TGTGCCTCGACGGAGGAGGAATACTCACCCCTCCACTTT. As protein: CASTEEEYSPLHF.

The gene calls are TRBV9 and TRBJ1-2; D might be TRBD1 (5 bases). The CDR3 has 16 amino acids. Germline CDR1 and CDR2: SGDLS and YYNGEE. V was clipped by 4 bases and J by 0 bases, with 16 bases between them. The CDR3 reads CASSNPKGVSNYGYTF. For the CDR3, the DNA is TGTGCCAGCAGCAATCCGAAAGGGGTATCTAACTATGGCTACACCTTC.

The V gene is TRBV29-1, the J gene TRBJ1-2; 9 bases are a match to TRBD1. V lost 6 bases and J lost 4; bases outside the gene matches: 6. From germline, CDR1 is SQVTM and CDR2 ANQGSEA. This CDR3 has 13 residues. This CDR3 reads CSVGQGEGYGYTF. DNA for the CDR3: TGCAGCGTGGGACAGGGAGAAGGCTATGGCTACACCTTC.

This clone was observed a single time. The chain combines TRBV4-1 with TRBJ1-1; unclear D gene. This CDR3 has 15 amino acids. V was clipped by 0 bases and J by 1 base, with 9 bases between them. CDR1 MGHRA and CDR2 YSYEKL come from the germline V gene. The CDR3 region has the DNA TGCGCCAGCAGCCAAGATAGTAACCCGAACACTGAAGCTTTCTTT. It codes for CASSQDSNPNTEAFF.

The chain employs TRBV30 and TRBJ1-3; 9 nucleotides align to TRBD1. Germline CDR1 reads GTSNPN; CDR2 reads SVGIG (reference sequence). Unmatched junction bases numbered 4, after V lost 0 bases and J lost 4 bases. The CDR3 totals 15 residues. CDR3 coding DNA: TGTGCCTGGAGTGTAACAGGGGGCTCAGGAAACACCATATATTTT. Protein sequence: CAWSVTGGSGNTIYF.

The chain is built from TRBV5-1 and TRBJ1-1; 7 bases map to TRBD1. The V segment lost 0 bases and the J segment 3 bases; nucleotides outside the gene matches: 8. Germline CDR1 reads SGHRS; CDR2 reads YFSETQ. The CDR3 sequence is 16 residues long. CDR3 DNA sequence: TGCGCCAGCAGCTTGGCCTGGTTTCAGGGGGACACTGAAGCTTTCTTT. Translating gives CASSLAWFQGDTEAFF.

The rearrangement joins TRBV30 to TRBJ1-2; D possibly corresponds to TRBD1 (5 bases). This CDR3 has 13 residues. V lost 1 base, J lost 6 bases, and 12 bases lay in between. In germline, CDR1 is GTSNPN, CDR2 SVGIG (reference sequence). The CDR3 reads CAWSASGANGYTF. CDR3 coding DNA: TGTGCCTGGAGTGCCTCTGGGGCGAATGGCTACACCTTC.

The rearrangement joins TRBV5-6 to TRBJ2-3, with D perhaps TRBD2 (5 bases). This CDR3 contains 14 residues. The germline V gene has CDR1 SGHDT and CDR2 YYEEEE. Trimming took 2 bases from V and 5 from J, leaving 12 bases between them. The CDR3 here is CASSFGETGDTQYF. CDR3 sequence (DNA): TGTGCCAGCAGCTTTGGGGAGACGGGAGATACGCAGTATTTT.

In regard to this clone: Other DNA sequences within the sample encode an identical CDR3. The rearrangement uses TRBV27 and TRBJ1-2; 10 nucleotides match TRBD1. Germline assignment: CDR1 MNHEY and CDR2 SMNVEV (reference sequence). V lost 6 bases and J lost 7; bases outside the gene matches: 14. This CDR3 comprises 16 residues. The CDR3 protein is CASSWNRDRGAGGYTF. CDR3 nucleotide sequence: TGTGCCAGCAGCTGGAACCGGGACAGGGGTGCGGGTGGCTACACCTTC.

This clone was recorded only once. The CDR3 here is CASSEIDFGNTIYF. CDR3 in DNA: TGTGCCAGCAGTGAGATAGACTTCGGAAACACCATATATTTT. J is TRBJ1-3 and V is TRBV2; D remains unclear. The germline V gene has CDR1 SNHLY and CDR2 FYNNEI. The ends were cut back, 3 bases at V and 4 bases at J, with 10 bases in the middle. The CDR3 runs to 14 residues.

The gene calls are TRBV30 and TRBJ2-7; 14 bases agree with TRBD2. Germline-derived CDR1 and CDR2 are GTSNPN and SVGIG (reference sequence). Germline trimming cut 1 base from V and 5 bases from J; bases unmatched to any gene: 7. The CDR3 is 16 residues long. As DNA, the CDR3 is TGTGCCTGGAGTGAGGGACTAGCGGGAGTAGTCGACGAGCAGTACTTC. As protein: CAWSEGLAGVVDEQYF.

The chain recombines TRBV11-2 with TRBJ1-1; D ambiguous. Germline CDR1 and CDR2: SGHAT and FQNNGV. V lost 4 bases to trimming and J lost 6 bases, with 12 bases between them. This CDR3 contains 13 residues. CDR3 sequence reads: CASSSGRKSEAFF. The CDR3 DNA follows: TGTGCCAGCAGCTCGGGGAGAAAGTCTGAAGCTTTCTTT. The entire variable domain, with the rest obtained from reference TRBV11-2 and TRBJ1-1, is as follows: EAGVAQSPRYKIIEKRQSVAFWCNPISGHATLYWYQQILGQGPKLLIQFQNNGVVDDSQLPKDRFSAERLKGVDSTLKIQPAKLEDSAVYLCASSSGRKSEAFFGQGTRLTVV.

The chain recombines TRBV27 with TRBJ2-5; 8 positions agree with TRBD1. The J call is doubtful: the DNA matches TRBJ2-7 better. Germline loops: CDR1 MNHEY, CDR2 SMNVEV (reference sequence). The CDR3 sequence is 14 residues long. The CDR3 reads CASSMGQVSYEQYF. The CDR3 DNA follows: TGTGCCAGCAGTATGGGACAGGTCTCCTACGAGCAGTACTTC.

The chain carries TRBV10-3 and TRBJ2-3; 13 bases agree with TRBD2. The CDR3 consists of 15 residues. CDR1 and CDR2 (germline): ENHRY, SYGVKD. The ends lost 6 bases at V and 2 bases at J; junction bases unmatched: 2. CDR3 nucleotides: TGTGCCATCAGCGGACTAGCGGGGGACACAGATACGCAGTATTTT. Its translation is CAISGLAGDTDTQYF.

The chain employs TRBV5-6 and TRBJ2-7; 8 bases line up with TRBD1. Trimming cost V 2 bases and J 5 bases; bases outside gene matches: 12. The CDR3 has 16 residues. Germline CDR1 is SGHDT and CDR2 is YYEEEE. CDR3 protein: CASSLVPTGAWDEQYF. CDR3 bases: TGTGCCAGCAGCTTAGTCCCGACAGGGGCCTGGGACGAGCAGTACTTC.

V usage is TRBV30 and J usage is TRBJ1-1, with TRBD1 as a possible D gene (6 bases). This CDR3 region has 15 residues. The V end was cut by 0 bases, the J end by 4 bases, with 15 bases between. CDR1 is GTSNPN and CDR2 is SVGIG in the germline V gene (reference sequence). CDR3 in DNA: TGTGCCTGGAGTGTAGGGGGGGCGCGTCCCACTGAAGCTTTCTTT. Translation: CAWSVGGARPTEAFF. The variable domain in full, with the rest retrieved from reference TRBV30 and TRBJ1-1, is SQTIHQWPATLVQPVGSPLSLECTVEGTSNPNLYWYRQAAGRGLQLLFYSVGIGQISSEVPQNLSASRPQDRQFILSSKKLLLSDSGFYLCAWSVGGARPTEAFFGQGTRLTVV.

The CDR3 reads CASSQQGAEDEAFF. CDR3 DNA: TGTGCCAGCAGTCAACAGGGGGCGGAAGACGAAGCTTTCTTT. The chain joins TRBV6-6 to TRBJ1-1; 9 bases map to TRBD1. Germline values: CDR1 MNHNY, CDR2 SVGAGI (reference sequence). The V gene end was trimmed by 5 bases and the J gene end by 8 bases; junction bases not matched to a gene: 9. The CDR3 spans 14 residues.

The rearrangement links TRBV13 to TRBJ2-1, with D possibly TRBD1 on 5 matching bases. The germline gives CDR1 PRHDT, CDR2 FYEKMQ (reference sequence). V was cut by 4 bases and J by 9 bases, with 7 bases left in between. This CDR3 region has 11 residues. The CDR3: CASSSQGEQFF. The CDR3 DNA reads as TGTGCCAGCAGCTCCCAGGGTGAGCAGTTCTTC.

CDR3 DNA sequence: TGTGCCAGTAGTACCCGAGGAATGAGAGGCTACACCTTC. Protein product: CASSTRGMRGYTF. The chain combines TRBV19 with TRBJ1-2; D is unclear. The V end was cut by 4 bases, the J end by 8 bases, with 14 bases between. The CDR3 has 13 residues. Germline V gene data show CDR1 as LNHDA and CDR2 as SQIVND (reference sequence).

V usage is TRBV5-4 and J usage is TRBJ2-1, with D unresolved. V dropped 1 base and J dropped 2 bases, with 4 bases sitting between them. Germline values: CDR1 SGHNT, CDR2 YYREEE (reference sequence). The CDR3 is made up of 13 amino acids. CDR3 bases: TGTGCCAGCAGCTTGCCTCCCTACAATGAGCAGTTCTTC. Its protein is CASSLPPYNEQFF.

The gene calls are TRBV6-5 and TRBJ1-5; possible D gene TRBD1, 6 bases. Germline lookup yields CDR1 MNHEY and CDR2 SVGAGI. Trimming took off 7 bases at V and 2 bases at J, with 15 bases between the two ends. The CDR3 sequence is 15 residues long. The CDR3 loop is CASKIDRSGNQPQHF. In nucleotides, the CDR3 is TGTGCCAGCAAGATAGACAGGTCTGGCAATCAGCCCCAGCATTTT.

The CDR3 is CASSPRDSWLTEAFF. CDR3 coding DNA: TGTGCCAGCAGCCCCAGGGACAGTTGGTTGACTGAAGCTTTCTTT. The chain carries TRBV9 and TRBJ1-1, with TRBD1 matching 7 bases. V dropped 4 bases and J dropped 5; count of bases not matched to a gene: 11. The CDR3 consists of 15 residues. The V gene's germline CDR1 is SGDLS and CDR2 YYNGEE.

The chain uses TRBV25-1 and TRBJ1-3; D call uncertain. Germline loops: CDR1 MGHDK, CDR2 SYGVNS. This CDR3 spans 16 amino acids. Trimming left V 3 bases short and J 1 base short, with 13 bases between. The CDR3 loop reads CASSDWGLASGNTIYF. In nucleotides, the CDR3 is TGTGCCAGCAGTGATTGGGGTCTAGCATCTGGAAACACCATATATTTT. Complete variable domain (other parts from reference TRBV25-1 and TRBJ1-3): EADIYQTPRYLVIGTGKKITLECSQTMGHDKMYWYQQDPGMELHLIHYSYGVNSTEKGDLSSESTVSRIRTEHFPLTLESARPSHTSQYLCASSDWGLASGNTIYFGEGSWLTVV.

The CDR3: CASGRTGYNEQFF. Here the CDR3 DNA reads TGTGCCAGTGGGAGGACAGGATACAATGAGCAGTTCTTC. V gene TRBV19 combines with J gene TRBJ2-1; tentatively, D is TRBD1 (7 bases). This CDR3 spans 13 amino acids. V shed 8 bases and J shed 4 bases, with 12 bases lying between them. CDR1 LNHDA and CDR2 SQIVND come from the germline V gene (reference sequence).

CDR3 in amino acids: CASSWAGTGDGYTF. Here the CDR3 DNA reads TGCGCCAGCAGCTGGGCCGGGACAGGGGATGGCTACACCTTC. The chain carries TRBV5-1 and TRBJ1-2; 10 nucleotides match TRBD1. Germline V gene sequence: CDR1 SGHRS, CDR2 YFSETQ. The CDR3 loop spans 14 amino acids. With 3 bases clipped from V and 6 bases from J, the junction kept 5 bases outside the gene matches.

Here the CDR3 DNA reads TGTGCCAGCAGGGGGACAGCTAGGCACAATGAGCAGTTCTTC. Amino acids: CASRGTARHNEQFF. The chain recombines TRBV6-4 with TRBJ2-1; TRBD1 matches 7 bases. Germline V lookup: CDR1 MRHNA, CDR2 SNTAGT. CDR3 length equals 14 residues. Germline trimming cut 6 bases from V and 5 bases from J; bases unmatched to any gene: 7.

The chain recombines TRBV19 with TRBJ2-1; perhaps TRBD2 as D (5 bases). The V end lost 3 bases, the J end lost 0 bases, and 12 bases lay between the germline ends. From germline, CDR1 is LNHDA and CDR2 SQIVND (reference sequence). CDR3 length equals 16 residues. The CDR3 reads CASSIQDSSSYNEQFF. CDR3 DNA: TGTGCCAGTAGTATTCAGGACTCTAGCTCCTACAATGAGCAGTTCTTC.

The CDR3 spells CASSFHRGGNYGYTF. CDR3 nucleotide sequence: TGTGCCAGCAGCTTCCATCGAGGAGGGAACTATGGCTACACCTTC. The rearrangement joins TRBV7-6 to TRBJ1-2, with D unclear. CDR3 length: 15 amino acids. V was trimmed by 3 bases and J by 2 bases, leaving 13 bases between them. Germline V gene data show CDR1 as SGHVS and CDR2 as FNYEAQ.

The chain carries TRBV30 and TRBJ1-1; 8 bases fit TRBD1. V lost 5 bases and J lost 8; bases outside the gene matches: 7. Germline assignment: CDR1 GTSNPN and CDR2 SVGIG (reference sequence). The CDR3 extends over 12 amino acids. This CDR3 reads CAWGQGPMEAFF. CDR3 DNA sequence: TGTGCCTGGGGACAGGGCCCCATGGAAGCTTTCTTT.

This clone showed up just once. The genes are TRBV27 and TRBJ2-5, with no clear D. V lost 7 bases and J lost 7, with 10 bases in between. The CDR3 has 11 amino acids. Germline V gives CDR1 MNHEY, CDR2 SMNVEV (reference sequence). The CDR3 nucleotides are TGTGCCAGCAAGAAACTCTGGACCCAGTACTTC. This gives the protein CASKKLWTQYF.